This entry concerns a single T cell receptor (beta chain). A few counts support this clone. No cognate antigen has been identified for it. The input lacks base qualities; no much larger clone sits a single base away. Collaborating institutions collected whole blood in K2EDTA tubes following their own protocols. Collaborator samples were shipped for TCRbeta analysis as frozen whole blood, isolated PBMCs, or DNA extracted from either sample type. The CDR3 holds 12 amino acids from the cysteine to the phenylalanine. CDR3 DNA is the only sequence kept; it has 36 bases, read in frame from the first base. V is reduced by 2 bases and J by 6 bases, leaving a spacing of 7 bases between them. The germline V gene yields KGHSH for CDR1 and LQKENI for CDR2. This entry comes from a study of blood T cell repertoires in COVID-19 (dated by TCRdb to 2018 to 2020). For the study in its entirety: The collaborator samples originated in the United States, Italy and Spain and spanned the acute and convalescent phases of COVID-19. The repertoires were released in a freely available public database meant as a resource for research on the immune response to SARS-CoV-2. The sample metadata nearly always contained a de-identified subject ID, COVID-19 status, age in years and sex. The dataset comprised deeply sampled blood TCRbeta repertoires from subjects exposed to, actively infected with, or recovered from COVID-19. The material from the prospective study consisted of cDNA or gDNA derived from T cells, B-cell-depleted T cells, or PBMCs. Samples came from the ongoing ImmuneRACE study (first 160 participants) plus 1,254 subjects from 6 global collaborators. Where HLA class I and class II types were available, the types were taken from metadata supplied by the sample provider, not from assay-based typing.

Broader findings and caveats from the paper: How much clinical and demographic metadata was included differed by source and by participant, and the metadata was provided uncurated.

TCRbeta CDR3 regions were amplified from genomic DNA using the immunoSEQ Assay, a bias-controlled multiplex PCR. Under the source paper's analysis protocol: The number of nucleated cells in each sample was estimated from the amplification of reference gene primers within the assay. To quantify the absolute abundance of each unique TCRbeta CDR3 rearrangement, sequence reads were collapsed and filtered. For each sample, productive Simpson clonality was calculated as the square root of Simpson's diversity index over productive rearrangements. TCRdb retrieved this table from immuneACCESS and kept in-frame rearrangements only. Not all clones are present; in checked studies, unresolved V genes account for under half, and no reason is known for the remainder. That table gives V, J and clone size, and the DNA gave D and trimming. The sample table lists around 91,000 clones, 85% of them with a count of one. The top ten constitute approximately 40% of the sample.

Sequencing was done on a sample of peripheral blood. The chain was built from TRBV18 and TRBJ1-1; perhaps TRBD1 is the D gene, with 6 bases matching. This TCR came from an elderly man with acute or convalescent COVID-19. Here the CDR3 is given as CASSPRTAEAFF. The bases are TGTGCCAGCTCACCAAGGACAGCTGAAGCTTTCTTT.